Below are 21 T cell receptor beta chains sequenced from a single sample in a study of Tregs in tolerant kidney transplant recipients. Mixed chimerism was transient after nonmyeloablative marrow transplants from related graft donors. Some clones are missing from TCRdb's copy, which holds only in-frame ones; the method was immunoSEQ multiplex PCR. The data show approximately 81,000 clones, roughly 90% seen once. The sequences come from CD4+ T cells from blood (PBMCs), collected 24 months after the transplant. These receptors came from a human patient who received a combined kidney and bone marrow transplant. Some T cells may originate from the graft donor.

The chain employs TRBV5-4 and TRBJ1-1, with 10 bases lining up with TRBD1. V dropped 3 bases and J dropped 3; count of bases not matched to a gene: 5. The CDR3 loop spans 15 amino acids. CDR1 and CDR2 from the germline V gene are SGHNT and YYREEE (reference sequence). The CDR3 loop reads CASSSTGTGDTEAFF. The CDR3 DNA sequence: TGTGCCAGCAGCTCGACCGGGACAGGGGACACTGAAGCTTTCTTT.

This chain links TRBV2 with TRBJ2-1; 13 bases align to TRBD2. From germline, CDR1 is SNHLY and CDR2 FYNNEI. The trim removed 4 bases at V and 8 bases at J, leaving 5 bases unmatched. The CDR3 spans 15 residues. The CDR3 spells CASSVGTSGTYEQFF. CDR3 sequence (DNA): TGTGCCAGCAGTGTCGGGACTAGCGGGACCTATGAGCAGTTCTTC.

This chain joins TRBV30 and TRBJ2-1; the match to TRBD2 covers 10 bases. From germline, CDR1 is GTSNPN and CDR2 SVGIG (reference sequence). The CDR3 has 19 residues. After removal of 0 bases from V and 4 bases from J, the junction contained 15 bases not matched to a gene. CDR3 in amino acids: CAWSVRLAGGPFPYNEQFF. As DNA, the CDR3 is TGTGCCTGGAGTGTACGGTTAGCGGGGGGCCCCTTTCCTTACAATGAGCAGTTCTTC.

On this clone: Other DNA variants within this sample encode the same CDR3. The V call is TRBV11-3, the J call TRBJ2-2; possible D gene TRBD2, 6 bases. Looked up from germline, CDR1 is SGHNT and CDR2 is YENEEA. V lost 5 bases, J lost 5 bases, and 9 bases lay in between. The CDR3 contains 13 residues. The DNA of the CDR3 is TGTGCCAGCAGCCTTGGGGGGACCGGGGAGCTGTTTTTT. It codes for CASSLGGTGELFF.

This chain joins TRBV7-2 and TRBJ2-3, with 8 bases fitting TRBD2. V was clipped by 9 bases and J by 5 bases; unmatched bases: 19. The CDR3 has 17 amino acids. Per the germline V gene, CDR1 is SGHTA and CDR2 is FQGNSA. The DNA for the CDR3 is TGTGCCAGGCAAACTCTTCGGGGGGGCCTTCCCGGAGATACGCAGTATTTT. It codes for CARQTLRGGLPGDTQYF.

V usage is TRBV29-1 and J usage is TRBJ2-2; TRBD2 agrees at 13 bases. CDR1 and CDR2 (germline): SQVTM, ANQGSEA. The CDR3 covers 17 residues. V lost 4 bases to trimming and J lost 5 bases; unmatched junction nucleotides: 10. CDR3 nucleotides: TGCAGCGTTGTGTTGCAGACGGGACTAGCGGGAACCGGGGAGCTGTTTTTT. It encodes CSVVLQTGLAGTGELFF.

This clone is a singleton in its sample. One end of the junction is discordant with germline, which a read error may explain. At the DNA level, this CDR3 is encoded by other sequences in the same sample as well. The V and J genes are TRBV6-6 and TRBJ1-6; D not resolved. Germline CDR1 and CDR2: MNHNY and SVGAGI (reference sequence). This CDR3 is built from 16 residues. CDR3 sequence reads: CASSYWTGSYNSPLHF. CDR3 sequence (DNA): TGTGCCAGCAGTTACTGGACTGGCTCCTATAATTCCCCCCTCCACTTT.

This chain links TRBV7-2 with TRBJ2-1; 7 bases align to TRBD2. The V and J ends lost 4 bases and 6 bases, in that order; junction bases with no gene match: 6. Germline CDR1 and CDR2: SGHTA and FQGNSA. The CDR3 runs to 14 residues. The CDR3 is CASSSAGLGNEQFF. The DNA of the CDR3 is TGTGCCAGCAGCTCAGCGGGGCTCGGCAATGAGCAGTTCTTC.

The chain joins TRBV30 to TRBJ2-2; 14 bases are a match to TRBD2. The CDR3 is 22 residues long. CDR1 is GTSNPN and CDR2 is SVGIG in the germline V gene (reference sequence). With V trimmed by 0 bases and J by 4 bases, 19 bases remained unmatched. The CDR3 is CAWSVKRGYGLAGGRGTGELFF. The DNA of the CDR3 is TGTGCCTGGAGTGTAAAACGGGGCTACGGACTAGCGGGAGGAAGAGGCACCGGGGAGCTGTTTTTT.

The gene calls are TRBV7-9 and TRBJ2-3; 7 bases are shared with TRBD1. Germline V gives CDR1 SEHNR, CDR2 FQNEAQ (reference sequence). J was trimmed by 2 bases and V by 4 bases; bases with no gene match: 3. This CDR3 contains 14 residues. The CDR3 spells CASSSGQYTDTQYF. The CDR3 DNA is TGTGCCAGCAGCTCGGGACAGTACACAGATACGCAGTATTTT.

The CDR3 loop reads CASSVRGSSGNTIYF. CDR3 coding DNA: TGTGCCAGCAGCGTCCGAGGAAGCTCTGGAAACACCATATATTTT. J is TRBJ1-3 and V is TRBV9; no clear D gene. Germline assignment: CDR1 SGDLS and CDR2 YYNGEE. The CDR3 length is 15 residues. Trimming pared 2 bases from V and 0 bases from J, leaving 9 bases between.

This rearrangement joins TRBV4-2 to TRBJ2-7, with a tentative D call TRBD1 (5 bases). The CDR3 contains 16 residues. Germline V lookup: CDR1 LGHNA, CDR2 YNFKEQ. Trimming shortened V by 1 base and J by 7 bases, and 20 bases separated the two germline ends. CDR3 amino acids: CASSQGRGTPYEEQYF. DNA of the CDR3: TGTGCCAGCAGCCAAGGAAGGGGTACACCCTACGAGGAGCAGTACTTC.

V usage is TRBV30 and J usage is TRBJ1-2; perhaps TRBD1 as D (5 bases). Germline CDR1 and CDR2: GTSNPN and SVGIG (reference sequence). The germline V and J ends were trimmed by 1 base and 4 bases, with 22 bases remaining between them. The CDR3 runs to 17 residues. The CDR3 DNA reads TGTGCCTGGAGTGGTCGTGGGGTGGGAGGGGACGGCTATGGCTACACCTTC. Protein product: CAWSGRGVGGDGYGYTF.

A single count supports this clone. This rearrangement joins TRBV28 to TRBJ2-3; 7 positions match TRBD2. The CDR3 is made up of 12 amino acids. In germline, CDR1 is MDHEN, CDR2 SYDVKM. V gave up 3 bases and J gave up 8 bases; unmatched junction bases: 2. The CDR3 DNA sequence: TGTGCCAGCAGTTTGCCGGGGGGTACGCAGTATTTT. It specifies CASSLPGGTQYF.

V gene TRBV19 combines with J gene TRBJ2-7; D is perhaps TRBD1 (5 bases). This CDR3 comprises 12 residues. CDR1 is LNHDA, CDR2 SQIVND, per germline (reference sequence). Trimming took 1 base from V and 5 from J, leaving 6 bases between them. CDR3 protein: CASSIVGHEQYF. In nucleotides, the CDR3 is TGTGCCAGTAGTATAGTGGGGCACGAGCAGTACTTC.

V and J are TRBV7-9 and TRBJ2-3, with D perhaps matching TRBD2 (5 bases). Germline lookup yields CDR1 SEHNR and CDR2 FQNEAQ (reference sequence). The CDR3 runs to 16 residues. The V end was cut by 0 bases, the J end by 8 bases, with 18 bases between. CDR3 DNA sequence: TGTGCCAGCAGCTTAGCGCGGCGGGCCCCCGCGGGTACGCAGTATTTT. It yields the protein CASSLARRAPAGTQYF.

This chain uses TRBV10-3 with TRBJ2-3, with a possible D match to TRBD2 (6 bases). Germline CDR1 reads ENHRY; CDR2 reads SYGVKD. This CDR3 region has 14 residues. The ends were cut back, 7 bases at V and 2 bases at J, with 13 bases in the middle. The CDR3 region is CAITGSGYTDTQYF. The DNA of the CDR3 is TGTGCCATCACAGGTAGCGGTTACACAGATACGCAGTATTTT.

This clone was seen only once. The CDR3 coding sequence is TGTGCCAGCAGTTACGGGGGACAGGGGGCCACTGAAGCTTTCTTT. It is translated as CASSYGGQGATEAFF. The V and J genes are TRBV6-6 and TRBJ1-1; 12 bases are a match to TRBD1. V shed 2 bases and J 4 bases; nucleotides not matched to a gene: 2. CDR3 length: 15 residues. The germline CDR1 and CDR2 sequences are MNHNY and SVGAGI (reference sequence).

This rearrangement joins TRBV5-1 to TRBJ2-7, with D maybe TRBD1 (6 bases). The CDR3 is 14 amino acids. V lost 4 bases to trimming and J lost 0 bases, with 11 bases between them. Looked up from germline, CDR1 is SGHRS and CDR2 is YFSETQ. In DNA, the CDR3 is TGCGCCAGCAGCCCGTGGGACAACTCCTACGAGCAGTACTTC. Translation: CASSPWDNSYEQYF. Complete variable domain (other parts from reference TRBV5-1 and TRBJ2-7): KAGVTQTPRYLIKTRGQQVTLSCSPISGHRSVSWYQQTPGQGLQFLFEYFSETQRNKGNFPGRFSGRQFSNSRSEMNVSTLELGDSALYLCASSPWDNSYEQYFGPGTRLTVT.

The V and J genes are TRBV5-4 and TRBJ1-1; no firm D call. Deletions cut 2 bases from V and 5 bases from J, with 13 bases between. The CDR3 loop spans 14 amino acids. The germline CDR1 and CDR2 sequences are SGHNT and YYREEE (reference sequence). CDR3 sequence (DNA): TGTGCCAGCAGCTTCGGGGTGGGATCGACTGAAGCTTTCTTT. Translated, it gives CASSFGVGSTEAFF.

The chain recombines TRBV9 with TRBJ1-2; D is undetermined. The V and J ends lost 0 bases and 4 bases respectively, with 16 bases between them. Germline V gene data show CDR1 as SGDLS and CDR2 as YYNGEE. The CDR3 spans 16 residues. CDR3 coding DNA: TGTGCCAGCAGCGTAGGCCCCGGGATCTGGCTCTATGGCTACACCTTC. Translated, it gives CASSVGPGIWLYGYTF.